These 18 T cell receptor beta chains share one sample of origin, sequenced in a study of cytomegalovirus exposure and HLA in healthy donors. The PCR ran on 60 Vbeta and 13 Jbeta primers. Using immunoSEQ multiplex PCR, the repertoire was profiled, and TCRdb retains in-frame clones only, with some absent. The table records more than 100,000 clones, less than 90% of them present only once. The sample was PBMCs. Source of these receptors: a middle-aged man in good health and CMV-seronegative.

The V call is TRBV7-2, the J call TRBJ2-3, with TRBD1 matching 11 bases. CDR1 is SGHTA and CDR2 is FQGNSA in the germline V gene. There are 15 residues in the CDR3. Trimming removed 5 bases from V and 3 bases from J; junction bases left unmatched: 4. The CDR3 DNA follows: TGTGCCAGCAGCCTCCGGGACAGGGGGACAGATACGCAGTATTTT. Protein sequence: CASSLRDRGTDTQYF.

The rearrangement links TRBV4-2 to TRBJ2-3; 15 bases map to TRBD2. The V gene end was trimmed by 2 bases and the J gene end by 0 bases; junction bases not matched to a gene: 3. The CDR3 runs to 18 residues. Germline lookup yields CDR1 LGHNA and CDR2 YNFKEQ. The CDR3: CASSQSGLAGGSTDTQYF. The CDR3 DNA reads TGTGCCAGCAGCCAATCGGGACTAGCGGGGGGAAGCACAGATACGCAGTATTTT.

For the CDR3, the DNA is TGTGCCAGCAGTTCCCCGGGAGTTGGCGCTGATACGCAGTATTTT. It translates to CASSSPGVGADTQYF. The J gene is TRBJ2-3, the V gene TRBV27; D is perhaps TRBD2 (6 bases). The CDR3 loop spans 15 amino acids. Germline CDR1 MNHEY, CDR2 SMNVEV (reference sequence). The ends were cut back, 4 bases at V and 6 bases at J, with 17 bases in the middle.

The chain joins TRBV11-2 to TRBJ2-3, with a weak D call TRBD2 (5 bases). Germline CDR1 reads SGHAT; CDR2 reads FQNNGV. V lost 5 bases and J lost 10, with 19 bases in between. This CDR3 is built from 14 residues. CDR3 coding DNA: TGTGCCAGCAGCCCAAACCTCGCCGAGGAGGCGCAGTATTTT. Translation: CASSPNLAEEAQYF.

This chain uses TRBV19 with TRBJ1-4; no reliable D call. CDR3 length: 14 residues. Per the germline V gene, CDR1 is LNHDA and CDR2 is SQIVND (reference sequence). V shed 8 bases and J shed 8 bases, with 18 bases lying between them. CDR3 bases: TGTGCCAGTGGTTCCCAGTCCGACTACGAAAAACTGTTTTTT. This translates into CASGSQSDYEKLFF.

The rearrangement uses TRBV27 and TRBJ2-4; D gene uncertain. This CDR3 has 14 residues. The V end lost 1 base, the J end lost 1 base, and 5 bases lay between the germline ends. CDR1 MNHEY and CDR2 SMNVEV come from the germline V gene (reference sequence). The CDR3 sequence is CASSLYSAKNIQYF. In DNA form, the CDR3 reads TGTGCCAGCAGTTTATACAGCGCCAAAAACATTCAGTACTTC.

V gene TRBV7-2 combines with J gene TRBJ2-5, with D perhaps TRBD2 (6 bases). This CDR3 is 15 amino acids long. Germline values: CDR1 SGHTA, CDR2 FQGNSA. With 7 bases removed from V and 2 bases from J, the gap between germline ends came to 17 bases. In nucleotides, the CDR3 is TGTGCCAGCACCGAACTCCTTGGGGGGCAAGAGACCCAGTACTTC. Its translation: CASTELLGGQETQYF.

CDR3 amino acids: CASSRRTSGAYEQYF. The CDR3 DNA reads as TGCGCCAGCAGCCGCAGGACTAGCGGAGCCTACGAGCAGTACTTC. The chain joins TRBV4-1 to TRBJ2-7; 10 positions match TRBD2. This CDR3 is built from 15 residues. Germline loops: CDR1 MGHRA, CDR2 YSYEKL. J gave up 2 bases and V 4 bases, and 5 bases lay outside the gene matches.

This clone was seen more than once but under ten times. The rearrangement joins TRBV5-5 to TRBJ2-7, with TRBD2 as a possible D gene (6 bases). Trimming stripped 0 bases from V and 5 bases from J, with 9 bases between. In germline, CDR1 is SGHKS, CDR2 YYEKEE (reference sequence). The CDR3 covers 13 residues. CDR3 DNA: TGTGCCAGCAGCTTGGCGGGGGAAGACGAGCAGTACTTC. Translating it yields CASSLAGEDEQYF. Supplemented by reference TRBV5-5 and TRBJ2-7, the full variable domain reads DAGVTQSPTHLIKTRGQQVTLRCSPISGHKSVSWYQQVLGQGPQFIFQYYEKEERGRGNFPDRFSARQFPNYSSELNVNALLLGDSALYLCASSLAGEDEQYFGPGTRLTVT.

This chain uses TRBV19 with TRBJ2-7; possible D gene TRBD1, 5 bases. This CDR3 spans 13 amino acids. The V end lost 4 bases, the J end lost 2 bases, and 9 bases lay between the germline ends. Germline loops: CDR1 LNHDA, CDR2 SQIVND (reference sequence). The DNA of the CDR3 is TGTGCCAGTAGTACCACAGGAACCTACGAGCAGTACTTC. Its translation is CASSTTGTYEQYF.

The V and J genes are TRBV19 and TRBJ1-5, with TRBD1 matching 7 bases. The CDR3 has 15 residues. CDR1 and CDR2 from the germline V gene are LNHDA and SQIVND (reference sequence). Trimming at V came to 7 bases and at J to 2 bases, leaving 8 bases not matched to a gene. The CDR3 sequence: CASTINRGRNQPQHF. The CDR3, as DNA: TGTGCCAGTACTATTAACAGGGGCCGCAATCAGCCCCAGCATTTT.

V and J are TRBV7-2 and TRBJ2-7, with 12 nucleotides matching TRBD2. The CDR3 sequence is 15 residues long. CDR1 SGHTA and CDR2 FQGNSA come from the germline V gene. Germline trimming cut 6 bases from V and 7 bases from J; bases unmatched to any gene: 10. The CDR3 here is CASRQTSGGLVEQYF. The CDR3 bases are TGTGCCAGCAGACAGACTAGCGGGGGCTTAGTGGAGCAGTACTTC.

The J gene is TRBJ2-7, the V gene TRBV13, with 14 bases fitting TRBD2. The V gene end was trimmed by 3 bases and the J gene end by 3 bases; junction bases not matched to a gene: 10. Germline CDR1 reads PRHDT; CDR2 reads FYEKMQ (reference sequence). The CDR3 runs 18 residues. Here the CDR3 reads CASSFYRPGLAGVYEQYF. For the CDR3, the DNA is TGTGCCAGCAGCTTTTACCGCCCGGGACTAGCGGGGGTCTACGAGCAGTACTTC. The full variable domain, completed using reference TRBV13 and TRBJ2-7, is AAGVIQSPRHLIKEKRETATLKCYPIPRHDTVYWYQQGPGQDPQFLISFYEKMQSDKGSIPDRFSAQQFSDYHSELNMSSLELGDSALYFCASSFYRPGLAGVYEQYFGPGTRLTVT.

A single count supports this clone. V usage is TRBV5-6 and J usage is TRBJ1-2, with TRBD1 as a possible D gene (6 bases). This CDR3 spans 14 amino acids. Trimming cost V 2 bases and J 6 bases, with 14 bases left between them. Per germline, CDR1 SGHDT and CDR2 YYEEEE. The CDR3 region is CASSFVQGRDGYTF. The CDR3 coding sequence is TGTGCCAGCAGCTTCGTCCAGGGGAGGGATGGCTACACCTTC.

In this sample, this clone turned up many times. CDR3 amino acids: CASSFPGQGMDEQYF. The CDR3 DNA follows: TGTGCCAGCAGTTTCCCGGGACAGGGAATGGACGAGCAGTACTTC. V is TRBV6-5 and J is TRBJ2-7; TRBD1 agrees at 9 bases. Germline V gives CDR1 MNHEY, CDR2 SVGAGI. This CDR3 spans 15 amino acids. V was clipped by 4 bases and J by 5 bases; unmatched bases: 9.

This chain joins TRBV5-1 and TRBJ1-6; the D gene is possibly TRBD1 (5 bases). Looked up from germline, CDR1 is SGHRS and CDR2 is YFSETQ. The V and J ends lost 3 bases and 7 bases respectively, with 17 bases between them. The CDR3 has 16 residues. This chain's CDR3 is CASSSLRDGENSPLHF. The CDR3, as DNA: TGCGCCAGCAGCTCTCTGCGGGACGGAGAGAATTCACCCCTCCACTTT.

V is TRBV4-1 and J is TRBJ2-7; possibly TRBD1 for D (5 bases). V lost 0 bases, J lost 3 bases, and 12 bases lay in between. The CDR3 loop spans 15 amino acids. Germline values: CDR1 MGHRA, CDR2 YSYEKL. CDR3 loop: CASSQEIQGIYEQYF. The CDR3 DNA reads TGCGCCAGCAGCCAAGAGATCCAGGGTATCTACGAGCAGTACTTC.

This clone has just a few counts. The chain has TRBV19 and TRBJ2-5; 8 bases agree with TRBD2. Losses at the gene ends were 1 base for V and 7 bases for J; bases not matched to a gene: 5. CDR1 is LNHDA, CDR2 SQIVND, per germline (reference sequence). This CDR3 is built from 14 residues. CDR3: CASSIAGGPGTQYF. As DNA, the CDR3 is TGTGCCAGTAGTATAGCGGGAGGGCCGGGGACCCAGTACTTC.